This T cell receptor beta chain was recorded in a study of beta chain features in type 1 diabetes. Study as a whole: Researchers looked at roughly 110 million sorted cells across all samples.

Expressed TCRB transcripts were sequenced, since all the RNA that had been isolated was reverse transcribed. Some 3.3 million reads per sample on average were obtained from naive, central memory and regulatory T cell samples. Libraries were prepared by immunoSEQ multiplex PCR; TCRdb keeps only in-frame clonotypes and omits some of them. The table lists hundreds of thousands of clones, 55% to 70% of them singletons. Broader study findings: Shortening of TCRB CDR3s, moderate but significant, appeared in all four CD4+ subsets of Type 1 diabetes patients.

Germline CDR1 is LGHNA and CDR2 is YNFKEQ. The CDR3 is 16 residues long. Deletions cut 5 bases from V and 4 bases from J, with 18 bases between. On this clone itself: Its antigen is as yet unknown.

Sequencing input: naive CD4+ T cells from blood. The TCR originated in a man aged 25 to 40 in good health. The gene calls are TRBV4-2 and TRBJ2-1; tentative D call: TRBD2 (6 bases). CDR3 protein: CASSFGTGLQYNEQFF. The CDR3 region has the DNA TGTGCCAGCAGCTTTGGGACGGGACTGCAATACAATGAGCAGTTCTTC.